This TCR beta chain was recorded in a study of blood T cell repertoires in COVID-19 (TCRdb year 2020). For the study in its entirety: Samples from collaborators originated in the United States, Italy and Spain and spanned both the acute and convalescent phases of COVID-19. Samples were obtained from the ongoing ImmuneRACE study (first 160 participants) and from 950 to 1,500 subjects provided by 6 global collaborators. The sample metadata nearly always contained a de-identified subject ID, COVID-19 status, age in years and sex. Where available, HLA class I and class II types were taken from metadata supplied by the sample provider and were not determined by assay-based typing. The dataset comprised deeply sampled blood TCRbeta repertoires from subjects exposed to, actively infected with, or recovered from COVID-19. The material from the prospective study consisted of cDNA or gDNA derived from T cells, B-cell-depleted T cells, or PBMCs. The repertoires were released in a freely available public database meant as a resource for research on the immune response to SARS-CoV-2. The paper as a whole reports these results and caveats: How much clinical and demographic metadata was included differed by source and by participant, and the metadata was provided uncurated.

TCRbeta CDR3 regions were amplified from genomic DNA using the immunoSEQ Assay, a bias-controlled multiplex PCR. Per the authors' processing: The number of nucleated cells in each sample was estimated by amplification of reference gene primers within the assay. To quantify the absolute abundance of each unique TCRbeta CDR3 rearrangement, sequence reads were collapsed and filtered. For each sample, productive Simpson clonality was calculated as the square root of Simpson's diversity index across productive rearrangements. TCRdb provides this immuneACCESS table in a form limited to in-frame rearrangements. Some clones are lacking; in checked studies, under half of them reflect an unresolved V gene, and why the rest are absent is not known. Clone size and V and J calls were adopted from that table, with D and trimming inferred from the DNA. A total of fewer than 200,000 clones appear in this sample, 87% of them only once. The leading ten clones occupy around 1.3% of the sample.

Concerning this clone: This clone's antigen is unknown. Per-base qualities were not stored, and no clone one base away is much larger.

From the cysteine through the phenylalanine, the CDR3 covers 12 amino acids. The sequence is cut down to CDR3 DNA, 36 bases in frame from base 1. In the prospective study, participants were roughly 18 to 95 years old, resided in approximately 25 geographic areas of the United States, and were enrolled through a virtual design. In the prospective study, cohorts were assigned on the basis of participant-reported clinical history obtained from a screening survey and a study questionnaire. In the prospective study, whole blood, serum and a nasopharyngeal or oropharyngeal swab were collected from each participant by mobile phlebotomists. Over a roughly 2-month period, participants in the prospective study had the option of providing additional blood draws and questionnaires. Before DNA extraction, prospective study blood samples were shipped either frozen or at room temperature.

The sequencing input was PBMCs or T cells enriched from blood (not recorded which). The source of this sequence is a human donor with acute COVID-19. The donor label of this sample is uncertain. The chain uses TRBV21-1 and TRBJ1-1; the DNA was not used to check the table's D call, TRBD1. TRBV21-1 is an annotated pseudogene. In nucleotide form, the sequence is TGTGCCAGCAGCAAACAGGGGGCTGAAGCTTTCTTT. It is translated as CASSKQGAEAFF.